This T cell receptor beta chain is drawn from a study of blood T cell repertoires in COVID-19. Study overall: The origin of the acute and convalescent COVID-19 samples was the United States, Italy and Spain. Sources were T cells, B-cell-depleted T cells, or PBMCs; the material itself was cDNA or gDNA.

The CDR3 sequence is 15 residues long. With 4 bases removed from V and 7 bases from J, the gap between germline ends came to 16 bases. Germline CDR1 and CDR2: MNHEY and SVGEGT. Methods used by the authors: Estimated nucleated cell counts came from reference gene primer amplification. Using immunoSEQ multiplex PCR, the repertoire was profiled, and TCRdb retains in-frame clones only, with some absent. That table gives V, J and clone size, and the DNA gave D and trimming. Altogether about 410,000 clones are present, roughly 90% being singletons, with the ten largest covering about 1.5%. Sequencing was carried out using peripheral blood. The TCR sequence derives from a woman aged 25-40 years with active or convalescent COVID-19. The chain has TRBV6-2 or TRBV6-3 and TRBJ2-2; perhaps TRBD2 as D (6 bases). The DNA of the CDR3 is TGTGCCAGCAGTTGGGACTGGCCCCGGGGCGGGGAGCTGTTTTTT. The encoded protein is CASSWDWPRGGELFF.